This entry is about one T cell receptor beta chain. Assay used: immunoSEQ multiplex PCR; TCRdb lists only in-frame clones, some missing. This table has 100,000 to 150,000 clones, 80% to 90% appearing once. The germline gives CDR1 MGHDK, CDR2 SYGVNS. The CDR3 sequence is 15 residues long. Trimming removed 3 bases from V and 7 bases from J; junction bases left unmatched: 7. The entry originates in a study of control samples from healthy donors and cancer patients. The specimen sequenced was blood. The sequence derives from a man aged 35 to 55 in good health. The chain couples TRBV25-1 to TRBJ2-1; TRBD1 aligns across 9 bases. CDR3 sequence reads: CASSDSQGARNEQFF. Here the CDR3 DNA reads TGTGCCAGCAGTGACTCACAGGGGGCGCGGAATGAGCAGTTCTTC. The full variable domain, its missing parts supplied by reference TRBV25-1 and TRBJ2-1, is EADIYQTPRYLVIGTGKKITLECSQTMGHDKMYWYQQDPGMELHLIHYSYGVNSTEKGDLSSESTVSRIRTEHFPLTLESARPSHTSQYLCASSDSQGARNEQFFGPGTRLTVL.